The 32 T cell receptor beta chains reported below all come from one sample, sequenced in a study of T cell changes during pregnancy in multiple sclerosis. Using immunoSEQ multiplex PCR, the repertoire was profiled, and TCRdb retains in-frame clones only, with some absent. The sample carries 65,000 to 75,000 clones, around 92% recorded once. This sample comprised CD8+ T cells from peripheral blood mononuclear cells, obtained in the third trimester of pregnancy. These receptors came from a female donor in good health, enrolled as a control in a pregnancy study.

The rearrangement uses TRBV2 and TRBJ2-5, with TRBD2 identical over 10 bases. CDR3 length: 14 amino acids. With 4 bases clipped from V and 5 bases from J, the junction kept 4 bases outside the gene matches. CDR1 SNHLY and CDR2 FYNNEI come from the germline V gene. CDR3 region: CASSGAGGFETQYF. DNA of the CDR3: TGTGCCAGCAGTGGAGCGGGGGGGTTTGAGACCCAGTACTTC.

V is TRBV29-1 and J is TRBJ1-2; 9 bases map to TRBD1. The CDR3 extends over 12 amino acids. Germline V lookup: CDR1 SQVTM, CDR2 ANQGSEA. J gave up 6 bases and V 5 bases, and 4 bases lay outside the gene matches. CDR3 DNA: TGCAGCGTTCGGGACAGGGCGGATGGCTACACCTTC. As protein: CSVRDRADGYTF.

The chain's CDR3 is CASSILSGNQVEQYF. The CDR3 DNA reads as TGTGCCAGCAGCATTCTCTCGGGGAACCAGGTCGAGCAGTACTTC. V and J are TRBV21-1 and TRBJ2-7; the table's D call of TRBD2 was not tested on the DNA. TRBV21-1 is a listed pseudogene. This CDR3 has 15 residues.

The chain has TRBV19 and TRBJ1-1; tentatively, D is TRBD1 (6 bases). The CDR3 is made up of 13 amino acids. Germline CDR1 and CDR2: LNHDA and SQIVND (reference sequence). Trimming removed 8 bases from V and 5 bases from J, with 15 bases in between. CDR3 in amino acids: CASEDPQGTEAFF. The CDR3 coding sequence is TGTGCCAGTGAAGACCCGCAGGGGACTGAAGCTTTCTTT. Full variable domain (outside the CDR3, taken from reference TRBV19 and TRBJ1-1): DGGITQSPKYLFRKEGQNVTLSCEQNLNHDAMYWYRQDPGQGLRLIYYSQIVNDFQKGDIAEGYSVSREKKESFPLTVTSAQKNPTAFYLCASEDPQGTEAFFGQGTRLTVV.

The chain links TRBV19 to TRBJ2-5; no clear D gene. The V gene's germline CDR1 is LNHDA and CDR2 SQIVND (reference sequence). The V gene lost 8 bases and the J gene lost 0 bases, with 10 bases spanning the gap. This CDR3 is built from 13 residues. This chain's CDR3 is CASRPGYQETQYF. For the CDR3, the DNA is TGTGCCAGTCGCCCCGGGTACCAAGAGACCCAGTACTTC. The full variable domain, its missing parts supplied by reference TRBV19 and TRBJ2-5, is DGGITQSPKYLFRKEGQNVTLSCEQNLNHDAMYWYRQDPGQGLRLIYYSQIVNDFQKGDIAEGYSVSREKKESFPLTVTSAQKNPTAFYLCASRPGYQETQYFGPGTRLLVL.

This chain connects TRBV19 to TRBJ1-6; TRBD1 agrees at 8 bases. Unmatched junction bases numbered 16, after V lost 6 bases and J lost 9 bases. The CDR3 runs to 17 residues. Germline V gene lookup returns CDR1 LNHDA and CDR2 SQIVND (reference sequence). DNA for the CDR3: TGTGCCAGTAGCCAAACCCTTACAGGGGGGAAAAGTTCACCCCTCCACTTT. This codes for CASSQTLTGGKSSPLHF.

The CDR3 sequence: CASSPKDSDEKLFF. The CDR3 bases are TGTGCCAGCTCACCCAAGGACAGTGATGAAAAACTGTTTTTT. The chain joins TRBV18 to TRBJ1-4, with a possible D match to TRBD1 (6 bases). The CDR3 has 14 amino acids. From germline, CDR1 is KGHSH and CDR2 LQKENI. Trimming shortened V by 3 bases and J by 6 bases, and 11 bases separated the two germline ends.

The rearrangement links TRBV9 to TRBJ2-7; D perhaps matches TRBD1 (7 bases). CDR1 and CDR2 (germline): SGDLS, YYNGEE. With 4 bases removed from V and 7 bases from J, the gap between germline ends came to 12 bases. This CDR3 has 12 residues. CDR3 coding DNA: TGTGCCAGCAGCCCGGAGGGGGCAGAGCAGTACTTC. Encoded protein: CASSPEGAEQYF.

The V gene is TRBV4-1, the J gene TRBJ2-1; 9 positions agree with TRBD2. After removal of 1 base from V and 4 bases from J, the junction contained 8 bases not matched to a gene. Germline-derived CDR1 and CDR2 are MGHRA and YSYEKL. This CDR3 has 17 amino acids. The CDR3 region is CASSQGFGTSNYNEQFF. For the CDR3, the DNA is TGCGCCAGCAGCCAAGGTTTCGGGACTAGCAATTACAATGAGCAGTTCTTC.

This clone occurred a few times. The CDR3 coding sequence is TGCAGCGTTGAAGACTTAAATGAAGCTTTCTTT. This encodes CSVEDLNEAFF. V usage is TRBV29-1 and J usage is TRBJ1-1; no clear D. The CDR3 has 11 amino acids. With 0 bases removed from V and 7 bases from J, the gap between germline ends came to 6 bases. CDR1 is SQVTM, CDR2 ANQGSEA, per germline.

The chain carries TRBV6-1 and TRBJ1-2; D remains unclear. The CDR3 extends over 15 amino acids. The ends were cut back, 8 bases at V and 0 bases at J, with 16 bases in the middle. CDR1 and CDR2 from the germline V gene are MNHNS and SASEGT. In DNA, the CDR3 is TGTGCCAGCTACACCCCCGGGGTCCCTAACTATGGCTACACCTTC. Its protein is CASYTPGVPNYGYTF.

The CDR3 sequence is CASSLQGNEQYF. The DNA for the CDR3 is TGTGCCAGCAGCTTGCAGGGGAACGAGCAGTACTTC. The genes are TRBV5-4 and TRBJ2-7, with D maybe TRBD1 (6 bases). The ends were cut back, 1 base at V and 5 bases at J, with 7 bases in the middle. CDR1 SGHNT and CDR2 YYREEE come from the germline V gene (reference sequence). The CDR3 length is 12 residues.

This clone is a singleton in its sample. The chain has TRBV14 and TRBJ2-3, with 11 bases identical to TRBD1. The germline V gene encodes CDR1 SGHDN and CDR2 FVKESK. V was pared by 10 bases and J by 1 base, with 16 bases of the junction left unmatched. The CDR3 runs 18 residues. The CDR3 sequence: CAKQRDRGIAGGTDTQYF. CDR3 DNA: TGTGCCAAGCAGAGGGACAGGGGGATTGCGGGGGGCACAGATACGCAGTATTTT.

This chain links TRBV6-6 with TRBJ2-7; D is ambiguous. Deletions cut 5 bases from V and 6 bases from J, with 11 bases between. The CDR3 sequence is 12 residues long. Per germline, CDR1 MNHNY and CDR2 SVGAGI (reference sequence). The CDR3 reads CASSPTESEQYF. For the CDR3, the DNA is TGTGCCAGCAGTCCTACAGAATCCGAGCAGTACTTC.

In nucleotides, the CDR3 is TGTGCCAGCAGCGTAGGAGGCACACGCAATGAGCAGTTCTTC. Translated: CASSVGGTRNEQFF. V usage is TRBV9 and J usage is TRBJ2-1, with D hard to call. Trimming cost V 0 bases and J 6 bases, with 10 bases left between them. The CDR3 has 14 amino acids. CDR1 and CDR2 from the germline V gene are SGDLS and YYNGEE. The entire variable domain, with the rest obtained from reference TRBV9 and TRBJ2-1, is as follows: DSGVTQTPKHLITATGQRVTLRCSPRSGDLSVYWYQQSLDQGLQFLIQYYNGEERAKGNILERFSAQQFPDLHSELNLSSLELGDSALYFCASSVGGTRNEQFFGPGTRLTVL.

V gene TRBV27 combines with J gene TRBJ1-6; D is uncertain. This CDR3 spans 15 amino acids. V was cut by 1 base and J by 5 bases, with 9 bases left in between. Germline V gene lookup returns CDR1 MNHEY and CDR2 SMNVEV (reference sequence). The CDR3 sequence is CASSLFPEDNSPLHF. CDR3 DNA: TGTGCCAGCAGTTTATTCCCGGAGGATAATTCACCCCTCCACTTT.

The chain combines TRBV4-3 with TRBJ2-7, with D tentatively TRBD2 (5 bases). Germline lookup yields CDR1 LGHNA and CDR2 YSLEER. V was pared by 1 base and J by 3 bases, with 13 bases between. This CDR3 contains 15 residues. The CDR3 here is CASSQGNGLNYEQYF. DNA of the CDR3: TGCGCCAGCAGCCAAGGAAATGGACTCAACTACGAGCAGTACTTC.

The chain combines TRBV7-3 with TRBJ2-2; D is perhaps TRBD1 (5 bases). V was shortened by 2 bases and J by 4 bases, with 14 bases between the two germline ends. Germline V CDR1 and CDR2: SGHTA, FQGTGA. This CDR3 comprises 16 residues. The CDR3 is CASSLHDSIATGELFF. The CDR3 DNA is TGTGCCAGCAGCTTACATGACAGTATAGCCACCGGGGAGCTGTTTTTT.

V is TRBV27 and J is TRBJ1-6; no clear D. Trimming took 3 bases from V and 9 from J, leaving 6 bases between them. Germline V gene data show CDR1 as MNHEY and CDR2 as SMNVEV (reference sequence). The CDR3 spans 12 residues. In DNA, the CDR3 is TGTGCCAGCAGTTTGACTTTTTCACCCCTCCACTTT. Protein sequence: CASSLTFSPLHF.

The chain recombines TRBV29-1 with TRBJ2-5, with 13 bases fitting TRBD2. The V gene end was trimmed by 6 bases and the J gene end by 4 bases; junction bases not matched to a gene: 11. The germline V gene has CDR1 SQVTM and CDR2 ANQGSEA. This CDR3 is 16 amino acids long. The CDR3, as DNA: TGCAGCGTCCCAGGAACACTAGCGGGGGGGCGAGAGACCCAGTACTTC. It codes for CSVPGTLAGGRETQYF.

The V and J genes are TRBV5-1 and TRBJ2-3; 8 nucleotides match TRBD2. V lost 4 bases and J lost 0; bases outside the gene matches: 10. The germline CDR1 and CDR2 sequences are SGHRS and YFSETQ. There are 17 residues in the CDR3. The CDR3 protein is CASSVLPGGASTDTQYF. CDR3 sequence (DNA): TGCGCCAGCAGCGTACTCCCCGGGGGGGCTAGCACAGATACGCAGTATTTT.

This clone was picked up one time. This chain connects TRBV9 to TRBJ2-3; TRBD1 agrees at 10 bases. The V segment lost 3 bases and the J segment 3 bases; nucleotides outside the gene matches: 7. CDR1 is SGDLS and CDR2 is YYNGEE in the germline V gene. This CDR3 has 16 amino acids. Written as DNA, the CDR3 is TGTGCCAGCAGCGATCAAGGGACAGGGGTGACAGATACGCAGTATTTT. Protein sequence: CASSDQGTGVTDTQYF.

The chain has TRBV5-6 and TRBJ1-1; no clear D. V lost 0 bases and J lost 0, with 6 bases in between. The CDR3 runs to 14 residues. The germline gives CDR1 SGHDT, CDR2 YYEEEE. This CDR3 reads CASSLGPVNTEAFF. For the CDR3, the DNA is TGTGCCAGCAGCTTGGGGCCAGTGAACACTGAAGCTTTCTTT.

The J gene is TRBJ1-1, the V gene TRBV27; unclear D gene. CDR3 size: 13 residues. Per the germline V gene, CDR1 is MNHEY and CDR2 is SMNVEV (reference sequence). Trimming stripped 1 base from V and 2 bases from J, with 5 bases between. CDR3 sequence reads: CASSLLVNTEAFF. The CDR3 DNA is TGTGCCAGCAGTTTATTAGTAAACACTGAAGCTTTCTTT.

The rearrangement links TRBV27 to TRBJ2-1; D is possibly TRBD1 (6 bases). Germline V CDR1 and CDR2: MNHEY, SMNVEV (reference sequence). Trimming removed 4 bases at V and 4 bases at J, with 17 bases between. This CDR3 spans 16 amino acids. The CDR3, as DNA: TGTGCCAGCAGTTCCCCCAACCAGGGGCGGTACAATGAGCAGTTCTTC. Translation: CASSSPNQGRYNEQFF.

The gene calls are TRBV7-9 and TRBJ1-5; 9 bases fit TRBD1. The germline CDR1 and CDR2 sequences are SEHNR and FQNEAQ (reference sequence). The CDR3 has 15 amino acids. The V segment lost 5 bases and the J segment 6 bases; nucleotides outside the gene matches: 8. CDR3 DNA: TGTGCCAGCAGCGGCCAGGGACAGGGCCTTCAGCCCCAGCATTTT. Encoded protein: CASSGQGQGLQPQHF.

The rearrangement uses TRBV18 and TRBJ2-7; D possibly corresponds to TRBD1 (7 bases). Deletions cut 0 bases from V and 2 bases from J, with 11 bases between. The CDR3 totals 15 residues. Germline assignment: CDR1 KGHSH and CDR2 LQKENI. The CDR3 sequence is CASSPPTGRTYEQYF. CDR3 sequence (DNA): TGTGCCAGCTCACCACCGACAGGGAGGACCTACGAGCAGTACTTC. The variable domain in full, with the rest retrieved from reference TRBV18 and TRBJ2-7, is NAGVMQNPRHLVRRRGQEARLRCSPMKGHSHVYWYRQLPEEGLKFMVYLQKENIIDESGMPKERFSAEFPKEGPSILRIQQVVRGDSAAYFCASSPPTGRTYEQYFGPGTRLTVT.

The J gene is TRBJ1-1, the V gene TRBV9; no clear D. V was pared by 0 bases and J by 2 bases, with 11 bases between. CDR1 is SGDLS, CDR2 YYNGEE, per germline. The CDR3 has 15 amino acids. CDR3 in amino acids: CASSVASRGNTEAFF. For the CDR3, the DNA is TGTGCCAGCAGCGTAGCTTCGCGGGGTAACACTGAAGCTTTCTTT.

The chain has TRBV7-2 and TRBJ2-1, with D uncertain. V lost 5 bases and J 0 bases, leaving 8 bases between the germline ends. CDR1 is SGHTA and CDR2 is FQGNSA in the germline V gene. The CDR3 length is 14 residues. The CDR3 DNA sequence: TGTGCCAGCAGCCCCCGAGGCTCCTACAATGAGCAGTTCTTC. Its translation: CASSPRGSYNEQFF.

This clone was seen a single time. This chain joins TRBV12-5 and TRBJ2-2, with 9 bases lining up with TRBD2. Trimming at V came to 2 bases and at J to 1 base, leaving 8 bases not matched to a gene. The CDR3 consists of 18 residues. CDR1 is LGHNT and CDR2 is FRNRAP in the germline V gene. The CDR3 loop is CASGLQPLAGVNTGELFF. The CDR3 DNA reads TGTGCTAGTGGTTTGCAACCTTTAGCGGGGGTGAACACCGGGGAGCTGTTTTTT.

The chain links TRBV7-2 to TRBJ1-1; 9 bases fit TRBD1. The CDR3 covers 15 residues. Germline assignment: CDR1 SGHTA and CDR2 FQGNSA. J was trimmed by 5 bases and V by 2 bases; bases with no gene match: 6. The CDR3 region has the DNA TGTGCCAGCAGCTTATCCGGGACAGGGAGTACTGAAGCTTTCTTT. It codes for CASSLSGTGSTEAFF. The variable domain in full, with the rest retrieved from reference TRBV7-2 and TRBJ1-1, is GAGVSQSPSNKVTEKGKDVELRCDPISGHTALYWYRQSLGQGLEFLIYFQGNSAPDKSGLPSDRFSAERTGGSVSTLTIQRTQQEDSAVYLCASSLSGTGSTEAFFGQGTRLTVV.

The CDR3 reads CASSQVGTGGYEQYF. Here the CDR3 DNA reads TGTGCCAGCAGCCAAGTGGGGACAGGGGGCTACGAGCAGTACTTC. This rearrangement joins TRBV4-2 to TRBJ2-7; 11 bases are shared with TRBD1. The J segment lost 3 bases and the V segment lost 1 base, leaving 2 bases of the junction unmatched. CDR1 is LGHNA and CDR2 is YNFKEQ in the germline V gene. This CDR3 has 15 residues.